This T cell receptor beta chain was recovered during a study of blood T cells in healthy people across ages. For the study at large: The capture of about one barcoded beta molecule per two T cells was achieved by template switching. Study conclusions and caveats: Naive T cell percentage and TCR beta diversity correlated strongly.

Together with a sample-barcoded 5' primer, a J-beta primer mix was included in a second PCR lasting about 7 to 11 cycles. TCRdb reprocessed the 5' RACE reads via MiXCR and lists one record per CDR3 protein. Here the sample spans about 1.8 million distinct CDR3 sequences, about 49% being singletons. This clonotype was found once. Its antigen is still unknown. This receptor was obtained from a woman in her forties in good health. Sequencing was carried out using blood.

The CDR3 sequence: CASSVDGTPRGHTGELFF. CDR3 in DNA: TGTGCCAGCAGCGTAGATGGGACCCCGAGGGGACACACCGGGGAGCTGTTTTTT. The chain couples TRBV9 to TRBJ2-2; perhaps D is TRBD1 or TRBD2 (5 bases each). The CDR3 length is 18 residues. V was pared by 0 bases and J by 3 bases, with 18 bases between. The germline CDR1 and CDR2 sequences are SGDLS and YYNGEE.